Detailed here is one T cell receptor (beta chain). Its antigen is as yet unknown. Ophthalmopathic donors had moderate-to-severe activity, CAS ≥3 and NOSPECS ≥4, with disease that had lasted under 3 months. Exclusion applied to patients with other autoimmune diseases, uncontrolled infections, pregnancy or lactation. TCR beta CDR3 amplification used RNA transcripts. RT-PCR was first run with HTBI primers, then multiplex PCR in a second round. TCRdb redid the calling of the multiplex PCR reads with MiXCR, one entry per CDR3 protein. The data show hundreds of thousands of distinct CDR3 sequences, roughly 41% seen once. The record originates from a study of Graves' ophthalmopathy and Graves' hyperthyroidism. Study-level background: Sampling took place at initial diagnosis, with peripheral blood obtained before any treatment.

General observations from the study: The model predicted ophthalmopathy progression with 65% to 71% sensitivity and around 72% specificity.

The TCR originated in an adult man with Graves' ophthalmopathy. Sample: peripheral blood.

The CDR3 DNA reads as TGTGCCAGCAGGGGGGGGGCCGAGAACACTGAAGCTTTCTTT. It codes for CASRGGAENTEAFF. The chain carries TRBV25-1 and TRBJ1-1; D is possibly TRBD1 (6 bases). Trimming cost V 6 bases and J 1 base, with 12 bases left between them. Looked up from germline, CDR1 is MGHDK and CDR2 is SYGVNS. This CDR3 is 14 amino acids long.